Shown below are 7 T cell receptor beta chains from a single sample sequenced in a study of radiotherapy plus CTLA-4 blockade in lung cancer. The repertoire was sequenced with immunoSEQ multiplex PCR; TCRdb's copy has only in-frame clones and lacks some. Of 89,000 or so clones listed, 75% to 90% were seen once; the top ten hold about 3.5%. Material: peripheral blood, obtained from a patient treated with radiotherapy plus ipilimumab. Every receptor here comes from a human donor with non-small cell lung cancer who had a partial response to radiotherapy plus ipilimumab.

This clone was detected only a few times. The chain carries TRBV6-1 and TRBJ1-2, with D hard to call. CDR1 is MNHNS, CDR2 SASEGT, per germline. V lost 0 bases and J lost 1, with 9 bases in between. This CDR3 comprises 15 residues. This CDR3 is CASSEALQVNYGYTF. The CDR3 DNA reads TGTGCCAGCAGTGAAGCGCTTCAGGTTAACTATGGCTACACCTTC.

This chain links TRBV15 with TRBJ2-1; 7 bases line up with TRBD2. Trimming cost V 3 bases and J 6 bases; bases outside gene matches: 5. The germline gives CDR1 LNHNV, CDR2 YYDKDF (reference sequence). The CDR3 spans 14 residues. CDR3 sequence (DNA): TGTGCCACCAGCAGGGGGGAGGGCCGCAATGAGCAGTTCTTC. It is translated as CATSRGEGRNEQFF.

The genes are TRBV28 and TRBJ2-7; D not resolved. V lost 4 bases to trimming and J lost 0 bases, with 16 bases between them. Germline V CDR1 and CDR2: MDHEN, SYDVKM. There are 16 residues in the CDR3. In DNA form, the CDR3 reads TGTGCCAGCAGTTCGGGTCCCGAAGTGATCTCCTACGAGCAGTACTTC. Amino acids: CASSSGPEVISYEQYF. Full variable domain (outside the CDR3, taken from reference TRBV28 and TRBJ2-7): DVKVTQSSRYLVKRTGEKVFLECVQDMDHENMFWYRQDPGLGLRLIYFSYDVKMKEKGDIPEGYSVSREKKERFSLILESASTNQTSMYLCASSSGPEVISYEQYFGPGTRLTVT.

The J gene is TRBJ1-3, the V gene TRBV18; D uncertain. Trimming cost V 2 bases and J 1 base, with 6 bases left between them. The CDR3 runs to 14 residues. Germline V lookup: CDR1 KGHSH, CDR2 LQKENI. The CDR3 nucleotides are TGTGCCAGCTCACCAGACGGGTCTGGAAACACCATATATTTT. Translating gives CASSPDGSGNTIYF.

The rearrangement joins TRBV15 to TRBJ2-2; 14 bases map to TRBD2. Germline V gene sequence: CDR1 LNHNV, CDR2 YYDKDF (reference sequence). V gave up 2 bases and J gave up 3 bases; unmatched junction bases: 5. CDR3 size: 18 residues. CDR3 in amino acids: CATSRWGLAGVDTGELFF. The CDR3 region has the DNA TGTGCCACCAGCAGATGGGGACTAGCGGGAGTGGACACCGGGGAGCTGTTTTTT.

The chain links TRBV7-2 to TRBJ2-7, with TRBD2 identical over 10 bases. The ends lost 0 bases at V and 4 bases at J; junction bases unmatched: 0. The V gene's germline CDR1 is SGHTA and CDR2 FQGNSA. This CDR3 has 14 residues. CDR3 bases: TGTGCCAGCAGCTTAGCTAGCGGGAGGTACGAGCAGTACTTC. Its protein is CASSLASGRYEQYF.

The chain uses TRBV28 and TRBJ2-1; the match to TRBD2 covers 12 bases. The CDR3 has 14 amino acids. Germline V gene sequence: CDR1 MDHEN, CDR2 SYDVKM. Trimming took 4 bases from V and 9 from J; bases not matched to a gene: 4. CDR3 DNA sequence: TGTGCCAGCAGTTCTAGCGGGAGGGAAGGTGAGCAGTTCTTC. Its protein is CASSSSGREGEQFF.